This T cell receptor (beta chain) was profiled in a study of cytomegalovirus exposure and HLA in healthy donors. General study results and limits: High specificity and sensitivity for cytomegalovirus status were reported for the classifier.

The PCR used 60 Vbeta and 13 Jbeta primers. TCRdb keeps only in-frame clones here, not all; method: immunoSEQ multiplex PCR. The data hold 150,000 to 200,000 clones, with 55% to 65% observed a single time. Healthy bone marrow donors supplied every sample. This clone has only a few counts. The antigen is not known. J gave up 4 bases and V 5 bases, and 12 bases lay outside the gene matches. The germline gives CDR1 SGHRS, CDR2 YFSETQ. This CDR3 comprises 15 residues. This chain links TRBV5-1 with TRBJ2-7, with 7 bases matching TRBD1. This sequence originates from a man aged 40-50 years in good health and CMV-seronegative. Sequencing used PBMCs. For the CDR3, the DNA is TGCGCCAGCAGAGGGCCGGGGACAGAAGGGTACGAGCAGTACTTC. Encoded protein: CASRGPGTEGYEQYF.